This TCR beta chain emerged from a study of blood T cell repertoires in COVID-19. Study information: Samples representing acute and convalescent COVID-19 were sourced from the United States, Italy and Spain. Sources were T cells, B-cell-depleted T cells, or PBMCs; the material itself was cDNA or gDNA.

In the source study's methods: Nucleated cell counts were estimated from reference gene primer amplification. Sequenced by immunoSEQ multiplex PCR; TCRdb stores in-frame clones only, minus some. V, J and clone size reflect that table, while D and trimming were determined from the DNA. Counted here are under 250,000 clones, around 86% occurring once; the ten biggest clones make up about 1.6%. Germline V CDR1 and CDR2: SEHNR, FQNEAQ (reference sequence). The CDR3 is made up of 15 amino acids. V dropped 1 base and J dropped 9; count of bases not matched to a gene: 6. The genes are TRBV7-9 and TRBJ1-6; TRBD1 matches at 7 bases. This sequence originates from a woman aged 60-75 years who had recovered from COVID-19. Sequencing was performed on peripheral blood. CDR3 protein: CASSLGQGLGSPLHF. For the CDR3, the DNA is TGTGCCAGCAGCTTAGGACAGGGACTTGGTTCACCCCTCCACTTT. Full variable domain (missing parts from reference TRBV7-9 and TRBJ1-6): DTGVSQNPRHKITKRGQNVTFRCDPISEHNRLYWYRQTLGQGPEFLTYFQNEAQLEKSRLLSDRFSAERPKGSFSTLEIQRTEQGDSAMYLCASSLGQGLGSPLHFGNGTRLTVT.